Each of the 19 T cell receptor beta chains below was sequenced from the same sample in a study of blood T cell repertoires in COVID-19. Sequencing was performed with immunoSEQ multiplex PCR; in TCRdb, only in-frame clones are kept and a portion is missing. The repertoire has roughly 280,000 clones, approximately 86% of them found once; the top ten carry almost 2%. The sequenced sample consisted of peripheral blood. The receptors originated from a man younger than 45 with active or convalescent COVID-19.

The J gene is TRBJ2-3, the V gene TRBV7-3; possibly TRBD2 for D (6 bases). V lost 2 bases and J lost 3, with 15 bases in between. The CDR3 has 16 residues. Per germline, CDR1 SGHTA and CDR2 FQGTGA. CDR3 nucleotide sequence: TGTGCCAGCAGCTTAGCGGGGCTAGCTGTGACAGATACGCAGTATTTT. It specifies CASSLAGLAVTDTQYF. Together with reference TRBV7-3 and TRBJ2-3, the CDR3 gives the full variable domain: GAGVSQTPSNKVTEKGKYVELRCDPISGHTALYWYRQSLGQGPEFLIYFQGTGAADDSGLPNDRFFAVRPEGSVSTLKIQRTERGDSAVYLCASSLAGLAVTDTQYFGPGTRLTVL.

The J gene is TRBJ2-3, the V gene TRBV7-9; D call uncertain. The CDR3 extends over 14 amino acids. With 4 bases removed from V and 1 base from J, the gap between germline ends came to 9 bases. Germline values: CDR1 SEHNR, CDR2 FQNEAQ (reference sequence). CDR3 sequence (DNA): TGTGCCAGCAGCTCCGCCCCGGGCACAGATACGCAGTATTTT. Amino acids: CASSSAPGTDTQYF.

This chain joins TRBV6-4 and TRBJ1-6; 7 positions agree with TRBD1. V was clipped by 8 bases and J by 2 bases; unmatched bases: 3. CDR3 length: 14 residues. From germline, CDR1 is MRHNA and CDR2 SNTAGT. The chain's CDR3 is CASQDRTYNSPLHF. The DNA of the CDR3 is TGTGCCAGCCAGGACAGGACCTATAATTCACCCCTCCACTTT.

This CDR3 reads CASSIHRDRGERTGELFF. The CDR3 nucleotides read TGTGCCAGTAGTATCCACCGGGACAGGGGGGAGAGGACCGGGGAGCTGTTTTTT. The rearrangement joins TRBV19 to TRBJ2-2; the match to TRBD1 covers 11 bases. Germline trimming cut 3 bases from V and 5 bases from J; bases unmatched to any gene: 11. Per the germline V gene, CDR1 is LNHDA and CDR2 is SQIVND (reference sequence). CDR3 length equals 18 residues.

The chain combines TRBV6-6 with TRBJ2-1; 7 bases map to TRBD2. This CDR3 spans 14 amino acids. The V segment lost 4 bases and the J segment 10 bases; nucleotides outside the gene matches: 10. The germline gives CDR1 MNHNY, CDR2 SVGAGI (reference sequence). The CDR3 DNA reads TGTGCCAGCAGTTTGGGGTGGGGGGGATTGGAGCAGTTCTTC. Translation gives CASSLGWGGLEQFF.

V is TRBV9 and J is TRBJ2-2; 8 bases align to TRBD1. This CDR3 is built from 17 residues. V dropped 0 bases and J dropped 1; count of bases not matched to a gene: 5. Germline assignment: CDR1 SGDLS and CDR2 YYNGEE. CDR3 amino acids: CASSVAYGTGNTGELFF. CDR3 bases: TGTGCCAGCAGCGTAGCGTACGGGACAGGGAACACCGGGGAGCTGTTTTTT. The variable domain in full, completed from reference TRBV9 and TRBJ2-2, reads DSGVTQTPKHLITATGQRVTLRCSPRSGDLSVYWYQQSLDQGLQFLIQYYNGEERAKGNILERFSAQQFPDLHSELNLSSLELGDSALYFCASSVAYGTGNTGELFFGEGSRLTVL.

This sequence joins TRBV18 and TRBJ1-6, with unresolved D. V lost 6 bases, J lost 4 bases, and 7 bases lay in between. Germline V gene sequence: CDR1 KGHSH, CDR2 LQKENI. The CDR3 runs to 13 residues. DNA for the CDR3: TGTGCCAGCTCGTTACAGTATAATTCACCCCTCCACTTT. This codes for CASSLQYNSPLHF.

This chain links TRBV4-1 with TRBJ2-1; 7 nucleotides agree with TRBD1. The CDR3 has 15 amino acids. Germline CDR1 MGHRA, CDR2 YSYEKL. Trimming cost V 8 bases and J 8 bases; bases outside gene matches: 15. CDR3 loop: CASANTRGRSDEQFF. CDR3 DNA: TGCGCCAGCGCTAATACGAGGGGGCGTTCGGATGAGCAGTTCTTC.

The rearrangement joins TRBV27 to TRBJ1-1, with D possibly matching TRBD1 (5 bases). V was shortened by 0 bases and J by 11 bases, with 13 bases between the two germline ends. CDR3 length equals 13 residues. Germline V gene data show CDR1 as MNHEY and CDR2 as SMNVEV (reference sequence). This CDR3 reads CASSLSGGYRAFF. DNA of the CDR3: TGTGCCAGCAGTTTATCTGGGGGGTATCGGGCTTTCTTT.

The V gene is TRBV5-3, the J gene TRBJ1-1; 8 bases align to TRBD1. TRBV5-3 is given ORF status, its function remaining uncertain. This CDR3 spans 14 amino acids. The J segment lost 10 bases and the V segment lost 1 base, leaving 9 bases of the junction unmatched. The CDR3, as DNA: TGTGCCAGAAGCTTGCACCGGACAGGGAGAATAGCTTTCTTT. Protein sequence: CARSLHRTGRIAFF.

This sequence joins TRBV30 and TRBJ1-5, with D perhaps TRBD1 (6 bases). The CDR3 is 14 residues long. The ends were cut back, 2 bases at V and 7 bases at J, with 15 bases in the middle. The germline V gene encodes CDR1 GTSNPN and CDR2 SVGIG (reference sequence). The chain's CDR3 is CAWSSNQGYQPQHF. In DNA form, the CDR3 reads TGTGCCTGGAGTTCAAACCAGGGGTACCAGCCCCAGCATTTT.

V is TRBV4-1 and J is TRBJ2-7; no reliable D call. Germline V CDR1 and CDR2: MGHRA, YSYEKL. V lost 0 bases to trimming and J lost 3 bases, with 15 bases between them. The CDR3 contains 16 residues. In DNA form, the CDR3 reads TGCGCCAGCAGCCAAGATTCGACCACGCGAGGCTACGAGCAGTACTTC. This gives the protein CASSQDSTTRGYEQYF.

The chain joins TRBV4-1 to TRBJ1-1; D is undetermined. The CDR3 sequence is 15 residues long. Per the germline V gene, CDR1 is MGHRA and CDR2 is YSYEKL. The germline V and J ends were trimmed by 0 bases and 0 bases, with 8 bases remaining between them. The CDR3 loop reads CASSQEVQMNTEAFF. The CDR3 nucleotides read TGCGCCAGCAGCCAAGAAGTGCAGATGAACACTGAAGCTTTCTTT.

The chain links TRBV21-1 to TRBJ1-1; the D call in the table, TRBD1, was not verified against the DNA. TRBV21-1 is deemed a pseudogene. This CDR3 contains 15 residues. The CDR3 DNA is TGTGCCAGCAGCAAAGTGACAGGGCGGTACACTGAAGCTTTCTTT. Translated, it gives CASSKVTGRYTEAFF.

The rearrangement links TRBV19 to TRBJ2-5, with D maybe TRBD1 (5 bases). Germline CDR1 LNHDA, CDR2 SQIVND (reference sequence). Trimming removed 6 bases at V and 5 bases at J, with 10 bases between. This CDR3 spans 12 amino acids. The CDR3 DNA reads as TGTGCCAGTAGCCAGGGAATTGAGACCCAGTACTTC. This sequence encodes CASSQGIETQYF. Full variable domain (remainder filled in from reference TRBV19 and TRBJ2-5): DGGITQSPKYLFRKEGQNVTLSCEQNLNHDAMYWYRQDPGQGLRLIYYSQIVNDFQKGDIAEGYSVSREKKESFPLTVTSAQKNPTAFYLCASSQGIETQYFGPGTRLLVL.

This rearrangement joins TRBV19 to TRBJ2-5, with D possibly matching TRBD1 (5 bases). The V end was cut by 3 bases, the J end by 3 bases, with 11 bases between. The CDR3 totals 14 residues. From germline, CDR1 is LNHDA and CDR2 SQIVND (reference sequence). Here the CDR3 reads CASSILPGKETQYF. CDR3 coding DNA: TGTGCCAGTAGTATCCTGCCAGGGAAAGAGACCCAGTACTTC.

The chain recombines TRBV2 with TRBJ2-5; 10 bases map to TRBD1. Looked up from germline, CDR1 is SNHLY and CDR2 is FYNNEI. The CDR3 sequence is 13 residues long. J was trimmed by 5 bases and V by 7 bases; bases with no gene match: 4. The CDR3 loop reads CASMTGGFETQYF. The DNA for the CDR3 is TGTGCCAGCATGACAGGGGGCTTCGAGACCCAGTACTTC.

The genes are TRBV29-1 and TRBJ2-3; 14 bases are a match to TRBD2. The CDR3 has 18 amino acids. Losses at the gene ends were 6 bases for V and 4 bases for J; bases not matched to a gene: 15. Germline assignment: CDR1 SQVTM and CDR2 ANQGSEA. CDR3 nucleotides: TGCAGCGTGGAGGCCGTGGGACTAGCGGGGGCCTCGGCAGATACGCAGTATTTT. It yields the protein CSVEAVGLAGASADTQYF.

The chain combines TRBV5-1 with TRBJ1-1, with no clear D. The CDR3 consists of 15 residues. Germline-derived CDR1 and CDR2 are SGHRS and YFSETQ. Trimming left V 0 bases short and J 1 base short, with 10 bases between. CDR3 residues: CASSLDSQANTEAFF. In DNA, the CDR3 is TGCGCCAGCAGCTTGGACAGTCAGGCGAACACTGAAGCTTTCTTT.